This T cell receptor beta chain was found in a study of OX40 agonist ivuxolimab in advanced cancers. Overall study results and limits: On average, CD8+ T cells showed a greater number of expanded clones than CD4+. Dose levels from 0.1 to 3.0 mg/kg saw CD4+ and CD8+ blood T cells expand clonally by week 6.

Regarding this clone: Its specificity is not known.

The V end was cut by 6 bases, the J end by 2 bases, with 14 bases between. The CDR3 runs 14 residues. Germline loops: CDR1 SQVTM, CDR2 ANQGSEA. Assay used: immunoSEQ multiplex PCR; TCRdb lists only in-frame clones, some missing. The data show about 41,000 clones, with roughly 86% seen just once and 3% to 4.5% held by the top ten. The receptor's source is an adult with an advanced solid tumor such as melanoma, head and neck, liver or kidney cancer. The chain carries TRBV29-1 and TRBJ1-3; D perhaps matches TRBD1 (5 bases). The sequencing used CD4+ or CD8+ T cells sorted from blood, collected in a trial of the OX40 agonist ivuxolimab. The CDR3 bases are TGCAGCGTCTTTTCTTCAGGGACTGGAAACACCATATATTTT. Translation gives CSVFSSGTGNTIYF.